The subject of this entry is one T cell receptor (beta chain). The target antigen is unknown. The data originate from a study of T cells in Graves' hyperthyroidism and ophthalmopathy. Study-level information: Staff took peripheral blood when the initial diagnosis was made, before any treatment began. Study conclusions and caveats: The blood repertoire included most of the expanded thyroid clonotypes above 0.001. Ophthalmopathy was separated from stable hyperthyroidism by a 13 V-J model.

The blood specimen was taken at initial hyperthyroidism diagnosis, before any ophthalmopathy symptoms. The TCR beta CDR3 regions underwent amplification using RNA transcripts as the source. In the first-round RT-PCR of the TCR CDR3, the HTBI primer set was used. TCRdb processed the multiplex PCR reads anew with MiXCR; each CDR3 protein has one entry. In the table there are under 750,000 distinct CDR3 sequences, roughly a sixth of which are singletons. This clonotype was sampled from a woman aged 45-59 years with Graves' hyperthyroidism that later progressed to Graves' ophthalmopathy. The specimen sequenced was blood.

The CDR3 DNA is TGCAGTGCTAGGGGACTAGCGGGGGGCCGCACAGATACGCAGTATTTT. It codes for CSARGLAGGRTDTQYF. The chain is built from TRBV20-1 and TRBJ2-3; 15 nucleotides line up with TRBD2. Germline-derived CDR1 and CDR2 are DFQATT and SNEGSKA (reference sequence). The CDR3 consists of 16 residues. Trimming cost V 3 bases and J 1 base; bases outside gene matches: 2.